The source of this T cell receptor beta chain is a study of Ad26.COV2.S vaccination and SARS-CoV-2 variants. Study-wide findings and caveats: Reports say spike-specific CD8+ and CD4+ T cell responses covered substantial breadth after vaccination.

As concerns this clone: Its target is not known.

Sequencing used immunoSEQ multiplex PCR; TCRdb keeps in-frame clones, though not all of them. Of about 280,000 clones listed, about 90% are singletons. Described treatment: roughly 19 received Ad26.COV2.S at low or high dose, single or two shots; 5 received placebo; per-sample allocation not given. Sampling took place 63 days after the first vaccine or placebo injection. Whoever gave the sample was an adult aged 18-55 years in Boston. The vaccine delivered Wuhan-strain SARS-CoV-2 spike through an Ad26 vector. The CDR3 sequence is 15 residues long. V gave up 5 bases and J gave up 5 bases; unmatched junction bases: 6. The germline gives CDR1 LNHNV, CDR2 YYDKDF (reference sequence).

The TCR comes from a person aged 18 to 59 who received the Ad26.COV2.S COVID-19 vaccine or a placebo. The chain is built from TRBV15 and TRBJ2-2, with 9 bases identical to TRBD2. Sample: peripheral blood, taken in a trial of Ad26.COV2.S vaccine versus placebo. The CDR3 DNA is TGTGCCACCAGCTGGCGGGAGGGGAGGACCGGGGAGCTGTTTTTT. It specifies CATSWREGRTGELFF.